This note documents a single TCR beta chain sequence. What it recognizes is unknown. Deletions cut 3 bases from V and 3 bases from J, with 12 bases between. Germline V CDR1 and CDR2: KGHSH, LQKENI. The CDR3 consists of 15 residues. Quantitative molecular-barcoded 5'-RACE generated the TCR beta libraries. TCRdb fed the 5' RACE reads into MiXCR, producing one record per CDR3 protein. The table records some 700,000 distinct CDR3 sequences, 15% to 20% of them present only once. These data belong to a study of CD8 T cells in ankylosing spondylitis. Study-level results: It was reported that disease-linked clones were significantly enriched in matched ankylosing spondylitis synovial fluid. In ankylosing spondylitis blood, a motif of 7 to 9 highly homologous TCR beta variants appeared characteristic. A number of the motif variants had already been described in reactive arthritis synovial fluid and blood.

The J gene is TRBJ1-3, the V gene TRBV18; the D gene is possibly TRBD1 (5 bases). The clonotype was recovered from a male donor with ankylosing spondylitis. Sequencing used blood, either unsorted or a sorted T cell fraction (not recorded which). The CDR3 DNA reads TGTGCCAGCTCACCCAACCCAGGGAATGGAAACACCATATATTTT. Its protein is CASSPNPGNGNTIYF.